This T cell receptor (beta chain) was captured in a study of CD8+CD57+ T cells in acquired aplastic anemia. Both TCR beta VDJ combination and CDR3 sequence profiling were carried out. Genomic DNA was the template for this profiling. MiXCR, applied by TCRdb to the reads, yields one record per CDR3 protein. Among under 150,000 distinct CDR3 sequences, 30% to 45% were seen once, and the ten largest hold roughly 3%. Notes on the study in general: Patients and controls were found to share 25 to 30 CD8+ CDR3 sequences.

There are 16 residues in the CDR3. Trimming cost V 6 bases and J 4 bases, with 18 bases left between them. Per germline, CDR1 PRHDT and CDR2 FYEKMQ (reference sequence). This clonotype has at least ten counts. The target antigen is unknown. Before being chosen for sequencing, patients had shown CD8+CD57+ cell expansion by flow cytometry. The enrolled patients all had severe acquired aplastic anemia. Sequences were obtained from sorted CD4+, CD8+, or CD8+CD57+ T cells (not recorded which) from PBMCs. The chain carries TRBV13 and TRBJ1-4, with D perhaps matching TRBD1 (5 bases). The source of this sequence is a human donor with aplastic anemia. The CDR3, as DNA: TGTGCCAGCAGTTCTTTCGGCGACAGCATTAATGAAAAACTGTTTTTT. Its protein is CASSSFGDSINEKLFF. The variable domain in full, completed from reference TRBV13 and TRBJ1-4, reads AAGVIQSPRHLIKEKRETATLKCYPIPRHDTVYWYQQGPGQDPQFLISFYEKMQSDKGSIPDRFSAQQFSDYHSELNMSSLELGDSALYFCASSSFGDSINEKLFFGSGTQLSVL.